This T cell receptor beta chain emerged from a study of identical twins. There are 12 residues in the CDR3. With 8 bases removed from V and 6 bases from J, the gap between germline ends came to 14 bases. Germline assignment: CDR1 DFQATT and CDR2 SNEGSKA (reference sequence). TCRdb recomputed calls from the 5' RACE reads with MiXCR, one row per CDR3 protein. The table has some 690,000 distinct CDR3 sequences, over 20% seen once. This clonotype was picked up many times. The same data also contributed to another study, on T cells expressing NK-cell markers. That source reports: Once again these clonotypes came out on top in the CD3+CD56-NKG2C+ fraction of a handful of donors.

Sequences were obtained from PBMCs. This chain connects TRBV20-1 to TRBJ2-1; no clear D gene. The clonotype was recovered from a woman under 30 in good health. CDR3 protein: CSTKGPRNEQFF. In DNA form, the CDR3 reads TGCAGTACCAAGGGCCCCCGCAATGAGCAGTTCTTC.